This section outlines one T cell receptor beta chain sequence together with its context. Assay used: immunoSEQ multiplex PCR; TCRdb lists only in-frame clones, some missing. The top ten clones hold around 2.4% of a sample with about 110,000 clones, over 75% of them seen once. The data were taken from a study of PD-L1 blockade in urothelial cancer. The wider study: Bladder-origin urothelial cancer in males described about 85% of the roughly 29 patients.

The clonotype was recovered from a man aged 45-65 years with urothelial cancer. This specimen consisted of PBMCs, obtained around atezolizumab (anti-PD-L1) treatment.

Here the CDR3 reads CASSPTGGETQYF. Written as DNA, the CDR3 is TGTGCCAGCAGCCCAACGGGAGGAGAGACCCAGTACTTC. J is TRBJ2-5 and V is TRBV7-6; TRBD2 matches at 7 bases. Germline V gives CDR1 SGHVS, CDR2 FNYEAQ. J was trimmed by 4 bases and V by 5 bases; bases with no gene match: 4. The CDR3 totals 13 residues. Looking up the rest from reference TRBV7-6 and TRBJ2-5 gives the full variable domain: GAGVSQSPRYKVTKRGQDVALRCDPISGHVSLYWYRQALGQGPEFLTYFNYEAQQDKSGLPNDRFSAERPEGSISTLTIQRTEQRDSAMYRCASSPTGGETQYFGPGTRLLVL.